A selection of T cell receptor beta chains follows, all from one sample in a study of identical twins. In TCRdb, the 5' RACE reads were re-called with MiXCR into one record per CDR3 protein. The data hold 1.5 million or so distinct CDR3 sequences, with around 33% observed a single time. Input material: cord blood. The receptors shown here come from a newborn girl in good health. Each CDR3 is given with its conserved first and last residue.

j_gene: TRBJ2-1
v_gene: TRBV12-3/TRBV12-4
CDR3aa: CASSLRLAGGWNEQFF

j_gene: TRBJ2-1
v_gene: TRBV9
CDR3aa: CASSPGLAGHLSLEFF

j_gene: TRBJ1-2
v_gene: TRBV29-1
CDR3aa: CSVLQGINYGYTF

j_gene: TRBJ1-2
v_gene: TRBV28
CDR3aa: CASSPSFLYGYTF

j_gene: TRBJ1-4
v_gene: TRBV3-1
CDR3aa: CASSQQGTANEKLFF

j_gene: TRBJ2-1
v_gene: TRBV30
CDR3aa: CAWTQYNEQFF

j_gene: TRBJ2-1
v_gene: TRBV6-1
CDR3aa: CASSEVRLAGGLYNEQFF

j_gene: TRBJ2-7
v_gene: TRBV5-1
CDR3aa: CASSGRLAGHLSSYEQYF

j_gene: TRBJ1-2
v_gene: TRBV11-2
CDR3aa: CASSLLSGTTGGYTF

j_gene: TRBJ2-6
v_gene: TRBV28
CDR3aa: CASSPHSLTGANVLTF

j_gene: TRBJ2-5
v_gene: TRBV5-1
CDR3aa: CASSLRLAGPGETQYF

j_gene: TRBJ2-3
v_gene: TRBV11-1
CDR3aa: CASSLEWAGGTDTQYF

j_gene: TRBJ1-2
v_gene: TRBV5-1
CDR3aa: CASSLVHSNYGYTF

j_gene: TRBJ2-2
v_gene: TRBV4-2
CDR3aa: CASSGTSGGPGELFF

j_gene: TRBJ2-7
v_gene: TRBV20-1
CDR3aa: CSAKRGGAYEQYF